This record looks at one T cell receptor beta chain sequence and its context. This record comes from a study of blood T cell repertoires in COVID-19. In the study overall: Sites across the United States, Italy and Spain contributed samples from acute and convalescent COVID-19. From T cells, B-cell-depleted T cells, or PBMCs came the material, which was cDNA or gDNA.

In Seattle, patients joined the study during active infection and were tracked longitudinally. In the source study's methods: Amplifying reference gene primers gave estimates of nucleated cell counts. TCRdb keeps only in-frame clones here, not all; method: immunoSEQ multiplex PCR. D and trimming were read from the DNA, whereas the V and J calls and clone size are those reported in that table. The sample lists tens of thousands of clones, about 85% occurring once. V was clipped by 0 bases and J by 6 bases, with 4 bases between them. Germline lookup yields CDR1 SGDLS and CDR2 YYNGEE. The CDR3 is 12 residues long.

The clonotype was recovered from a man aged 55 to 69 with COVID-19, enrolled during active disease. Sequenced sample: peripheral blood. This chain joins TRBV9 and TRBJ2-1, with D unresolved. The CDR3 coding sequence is TGTGCCAGCAGCGTAGGTATCAATGAGCAGTTCTTC. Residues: CASSVGINEQFF.